What follows is one T cell receptor beta chain and its context. This entry belongs to a study of shared clonotypes between healthy human individuals. Clones were read by immunoSEQ multiplex PCR, and TCRdb kept only the in-frame ones, dropping some. The data show 1.6 million or so clones, more than 95% seen once. The ends lost 4 bases at V and 2 bases at J; junction bases unmatched: 10. The CDR3 contains 17 residues. The germline V gene encodes CDR1 SGHRS and CDR2 YFSETQ. CD4+ cells underwent separation, giving CD45RA+ naive and CD45RA-negative memory subsets. This clonotype was sampled from a young man in good health. Sequencing was done on a sample of naive CD4+ T cells sorted from blood. Subset defined: CD45RA+ positively selected. V gene TRBV5-1 combines with J gene TRBJ2-7; the match to TRBD2 covers 12 bases. Here the CDR3 reads CASSPELLAGGPYEQYF. DNA for the CDR3: TGCGCCAGCAGCCCGGAACTCCTAGCGGGAGGGCCCTACGAGCAGTACTTC.